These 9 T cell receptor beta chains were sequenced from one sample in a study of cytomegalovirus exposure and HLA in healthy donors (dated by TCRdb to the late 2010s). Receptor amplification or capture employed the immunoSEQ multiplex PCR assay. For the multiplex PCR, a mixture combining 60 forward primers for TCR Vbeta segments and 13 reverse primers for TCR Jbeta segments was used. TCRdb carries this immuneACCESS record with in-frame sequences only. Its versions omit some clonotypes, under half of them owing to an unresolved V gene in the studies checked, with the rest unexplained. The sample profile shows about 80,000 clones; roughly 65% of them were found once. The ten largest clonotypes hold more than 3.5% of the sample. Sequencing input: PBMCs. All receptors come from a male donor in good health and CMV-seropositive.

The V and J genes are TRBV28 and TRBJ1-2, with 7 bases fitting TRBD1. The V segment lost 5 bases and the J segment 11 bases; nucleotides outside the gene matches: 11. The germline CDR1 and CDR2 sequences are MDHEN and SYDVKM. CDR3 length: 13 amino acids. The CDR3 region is CASSQLGTANYTF. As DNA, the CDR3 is TGTGCCAGCAGTCAACTTGGGACAGCAAATTACACCTTC.

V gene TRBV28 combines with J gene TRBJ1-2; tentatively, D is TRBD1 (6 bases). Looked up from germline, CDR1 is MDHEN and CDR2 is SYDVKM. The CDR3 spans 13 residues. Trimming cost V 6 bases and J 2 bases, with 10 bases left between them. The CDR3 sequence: CASSQGPNYGYTF. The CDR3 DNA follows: TGTGCCAGCAGCCAGGGGCCAAACTATGGCTACACCTTC.

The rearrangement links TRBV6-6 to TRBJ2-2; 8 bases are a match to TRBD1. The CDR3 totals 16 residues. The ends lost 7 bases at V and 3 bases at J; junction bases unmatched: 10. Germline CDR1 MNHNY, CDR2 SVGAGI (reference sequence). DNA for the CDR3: TGTGCCAGCACCTTATCAGGGGGCGCGGACACCGGGGAGCTGTTTTTT. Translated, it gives CASTLSGGADTGELFF.

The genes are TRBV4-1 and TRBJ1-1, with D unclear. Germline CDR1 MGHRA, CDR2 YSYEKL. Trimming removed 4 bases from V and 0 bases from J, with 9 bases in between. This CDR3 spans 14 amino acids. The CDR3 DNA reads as TGCGCCAGCAGCCCCCCCGGGGTGAACACTGAAGCTTTCTTT. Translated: CASSPPGVNTEAFF.

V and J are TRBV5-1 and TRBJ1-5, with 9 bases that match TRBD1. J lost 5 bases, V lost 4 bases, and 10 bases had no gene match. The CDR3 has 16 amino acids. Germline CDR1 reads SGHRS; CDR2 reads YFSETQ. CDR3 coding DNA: TGCGCCAGCAGCCCTACTGGGGGACAGGGCGATCAGCCCCAGCATTTT. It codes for CASSPTGGQGDQPQHF.

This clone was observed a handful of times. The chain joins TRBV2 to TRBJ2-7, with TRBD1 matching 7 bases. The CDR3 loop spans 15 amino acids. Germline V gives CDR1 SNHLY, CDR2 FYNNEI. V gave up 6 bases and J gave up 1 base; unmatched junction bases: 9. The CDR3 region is CASSPGQVSSYEQYF. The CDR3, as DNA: TGTGCCAGCAGCCCAGGACAGGTTTCATCCTACGAGCAGTACTTC.

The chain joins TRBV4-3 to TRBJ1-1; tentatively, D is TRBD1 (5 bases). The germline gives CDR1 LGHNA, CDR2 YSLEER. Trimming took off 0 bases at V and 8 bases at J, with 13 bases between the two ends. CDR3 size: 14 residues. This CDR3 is CASSQDRSGQEAFF. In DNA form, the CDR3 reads TGCGCCAGCAGCCAAGATCGGTCCGGACAAGAAGCTTTCTTT.

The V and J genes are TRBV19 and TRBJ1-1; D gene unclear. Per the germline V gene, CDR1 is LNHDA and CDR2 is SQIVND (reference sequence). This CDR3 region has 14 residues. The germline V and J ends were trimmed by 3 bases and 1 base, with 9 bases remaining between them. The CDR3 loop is CASSMGGPNTEAFF. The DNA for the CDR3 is TGTGCCAGTAGTATGGGAGGGCCGAACACTGAAGCTTTCTTT.

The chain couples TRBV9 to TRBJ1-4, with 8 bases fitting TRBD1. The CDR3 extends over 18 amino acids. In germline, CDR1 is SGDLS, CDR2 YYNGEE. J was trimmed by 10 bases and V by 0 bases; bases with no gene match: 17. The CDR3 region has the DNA TGTGCCAGCAGCGTAGACCCCAGGGCGACAGGGGAAGTAGGAAAACTGTTTTTT. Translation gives CASSVDPRATGEVGKLFF.